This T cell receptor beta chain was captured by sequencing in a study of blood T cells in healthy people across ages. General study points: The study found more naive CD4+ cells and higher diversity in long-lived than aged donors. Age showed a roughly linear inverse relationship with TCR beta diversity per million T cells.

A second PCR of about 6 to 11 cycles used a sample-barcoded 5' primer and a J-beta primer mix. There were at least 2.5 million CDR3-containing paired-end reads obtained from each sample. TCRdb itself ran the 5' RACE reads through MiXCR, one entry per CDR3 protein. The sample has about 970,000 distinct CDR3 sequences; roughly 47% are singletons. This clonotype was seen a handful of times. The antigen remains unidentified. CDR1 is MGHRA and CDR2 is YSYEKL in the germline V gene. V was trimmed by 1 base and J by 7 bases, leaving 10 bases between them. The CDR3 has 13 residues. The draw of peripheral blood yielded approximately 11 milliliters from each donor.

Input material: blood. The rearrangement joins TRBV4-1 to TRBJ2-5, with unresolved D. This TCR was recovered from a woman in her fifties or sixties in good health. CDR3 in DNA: TGCGCCAGCAGCCAAGCGCAGGCGGCGACCCAGTACTTC. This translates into CASSQAQAATQYF.